The 21 T cell receptor beta chains below were found in one sample sequenced in a study of T-cell memory formation after mild COVID-19. A single record per CDR3 protein comes from TCRdb applying MiXCR to the 5' RACE reads. There are approximately 340,000 distinct CDR3 sequences in the sample; 15% to 20% occur only once, and around 24% lies in the top ten. The sample consisted of PBMCs or a T cell subset sorted from them (not recorded which). The receptor set was obtained from a man aged 18 to 30 who had mild COVID-19 (a few samples of this study predate the infection). Cell type and time point are not known.

This clonotype occurred a few times. This chain links TRBV5-1 with TRBJ1-6, with 9 bases that match TRBD1. In germline, CDR1 is SGHRS, CDR2 YFSETQ. Trimming removed 4 bases from V and 8 bases from J; junction bases left unmatched: 7. CDR3 length equals 15 residues. The CDR3, as DNA: TGCGCCAGCAGCGCCGGACAGGGGATGGATTCACCCCTCCACTTT. Amino acids: CASSAGQGMDSPLHF.

The chain recombines TRBV25-1 with TRBJ2-1; D is ambiguous. Germline-derived CDR1 and CDR2 are MGHDK and SYGVNS. This CDR3 comprises 11 residues. V was shortened by 5 bases and J by 5 bases, with 4 bases between the two germline ends. The CDR3 DNA sequence: TGTGCCAGCAGTAGTAACAATGAGCAGTTCTTC. This codes for CASSSNNEQFF.

Only a few counts were recorded for this clonotype. The rearrangement links TRBV12-3 or TRBV12-4 to TRBJ1-5; possible D gene TRBD1, 5 bases. Trimming cost V 3 bases and J 4 bases, with 10 bases left between them. This CDR3 contains 14 residues. The CDR3 DNA reads TGTGCCAGCAGTTTGAAGGGGATTAATCAGCCCCAGCATTTT. Amino acids: CASSLKGINQPQHF.

This chain connects TRBV7-9 to TRBJ2-7; perhaps D is TRBD1 or TRBD2 (5 bases each). Germline assignment: CDR1 SEHNR and CDR2 FQNEAQ (reference sequence). The CDR3 has 16 residues. The germline V and J ends were trimmed by 2 bases and 2 bases, with 16 bases remaining between them. CDR3 loop: CASSLLPRGPTYEQYF. The CDR3 DNA is TGTGCCAGCAGCTTATTACCTCGGGGCCCAACCTACGAGCAGTACTTC. The full variable domain, with the rest looked up from reference TRBV7-9 and TRBJ2-7, is DTGVSQNPRHKITKRGQNVTFRCDPISEHNRLYWYRQTLGQGPEFLTYFQNEAQLEKSRLLSDRFSAERPKGSFSTLEIQRTEQGDSAMYLCASSLLPRGPTYEQYFGPGTRLTVT.

The sample holds a few counts of this clonotype. The genes are TRBV29-1 and TRBJ2-7, with a weak D call TRBD1 (6 bases). The V and J ends lost 5 bases and 2 bases respectively, with 10 bases between them. This CDR3 has 12 residues. Germline V gene data show CDR1 as SQVTM and CDR2 as ANQGSEA. DNA for the CDR3: TGCAGCGTTATGGACAGCACCTACGAGCAGTACTTC. Its protein is CSVMDSTYEQYF.

J is TRBJ2-7 and V is TRBV6-6, with TRBD1 identical over 10 bases. The CDR3 is 16 residues long. Germline CDR1 reads MNHNY; CDR2 reads SVGAGI (reference sequence). V shed 7 bases, J shed 4 bases, and the junction held 13 bases outside the gene matches. The CDR3 region is CASTERPRDRGYEQYV. Written as DNA, the CDR3 is TGTGCCAGCACCGAAAGGCCCAGGGACAGGGGTTACGAGCAGTACGTC.

This clonotype was observed a few times. V usage is TRBV12-3 or TRBV12-4 and J usage is TRBJ2-2; 8 positions agree with TRBD2. V dropped 7 bases and J dropped 0; count of bases not matched to a gene: 7. The CDR3 spans 16 residues. CDR3 region: CASTTPAGANTGELFF. CDR3 sequence (DNA): TGTGCCAGCACTACCCCAGCGGGGGCGAACACCGGGGAGCTGTTTTTT.

The table lists this clonotype with a few counts. The rearrangement joins TRBV12-3 or TRBV12-4 to TRBJ2-4; D ambiguous. The V and J ends lost 6 bases and 6 bases respectively, with 12 bases between them. This CDR3 region has 13 residues. The CDR3 is CASRAGALNIQYF. In nucleotides, the CDR3 is TGTGCCAGCAGGGCAGGTGCTTTAAACATTCAGTACTTC.

This chain joins TRBV28 and TRBJ1-2; 8 bases are a match to TRBD1. With 4 bases clipped from V and 8 bases from J, the junction kept 3 bases outside the gene matches. The CDR3 consists of 12 residues. The germline V gene encodes CDR1 MDHEN and CDR2 SYDVKM. CDR3 nucleotides: TGTGCCAGCAGTTCAGGGGGCATGGGCTACACCTTC. It is translated as CASSSGGMGYTF.

The rearrangement links TRBV7-9 to TRBJ1-2, with a tentative D call TRBD1 (5 bases). V was pared by 3 bases and J by 2 bases, with 7 bases between. This CDR3 comprises 13 residues. CDR1 and CDR2 from the germline V gene are SEHNR and FQNEAQ (reference sequence). The CDR3 here is CASSFRGNYGYTF. CDR3 in DNA: TGTGCCAGCAGCTTCCGGGGGAACTATGGCTACACCTTC.

This clonotype was observed a few times. This chain connects TRBV10-3 to TRBJ1-3, with TRBD1 matching over 7 bases. The CDR3 has 14 residues. The V gene's germline CDR1 is ENHRY and CDR2 SYGVKD. V was clipped by 6 bases and J by 4 bases; unmatched bases: 6. DNA of the CDR3: TGTGCCATCAGGTCGACAGGGTTGGGAAACACCATATATTTT. This encodes CAIRSTGLGNTIYF.

There are a few counts of this clonotype. In DNA, the CDR3 is TGCGCCAGCAGCCAAGATCAGGGAGGTCGGCAGTACTTC. This encodes CASSQDQGGRQYF. The V call is TRBV4-1, the J call TRBJ2-7; a possible D gene is TRBD2 (6 bases). The germline V gene encodes CDR1 MGHRA and CDR2 YSYEKL. The germline V and J ends were trimmed by 0 bases and 9 bases, with 12 bases remaining between them. The length of the CDR3 is 13 residues.

This clonotype was seen more than once but under ten times. This chain uses TRBV12-3 or TRBV12-4 with TRBJ2-5, with D unclear. This CDR3 has 13 amino acids. The germline V and J ends were trimmed by 0 bases and 3 bases, with 5 bases remaining between them. The CDR3 is CASSLAEKETQYF. CDR3 in DNA: TGTGCCAGCAGTTTAGCAGAAAAAGAGACCCAGTACTTC.

This clonotype was observed at least ten times. V usage is TRBV7-3 and J usage is TRBJ2-3; no firm D call. V lost 3 bases to trimming and J lost 5 bases, with 6 bases between them. This CDR3 is 12 amino acids long. Germline CDR1 is SGHTA and CDR2 is FQGTGA. The CDR3 DNA reads as TGTGCCAGCAGCTTTTCTGGAGATACGCAGTATTTT. It yields the protein CASSFSGDTQYF.

The genes are TRBV20-1 and TRBJ2-5, with TRBD2 matching 10 bases. Germline CDR1 and CDR2: DFQATT and SNEGSKA (reference sequence). Trimming at V came to 6 bases and at J to 2 bases, leaving 9 bases not matched to a gene. This CDR3 comprises 15 residues. The CDR3 region has the DNA TGCAGTGCGCCTTCCCTAGCGGGGGCTCAAGAGACCCAGTACTTC. It is translated as CSAPSLAGAQETQYF.

This clonotype showed up just a few times. The gene calls are TRBV27 and TRBJ2-7; D is perhaps TRBD1 or TRBD2 (5 bases each). This CDR3 region has 14 residues. Germline values: CDR1 MNHEY, CDR2 SMNVEV (reference sequence). V lost 4 bases and J 5 bases, leaving 15 bases between the germline ends. The CDR3 here is CASSYGGLVDEQYF. The DNA of the CDR3 is TGTGCCAGCAGTTATGGGGGATTGGTTGACGAGCAGTACTTC.

The chain carries TRBV30 and TRBJ2-5; D remains unclear. CDR1 and CDR2 (germline): GTSNPN, SVGIG (reference sequence). This CDR3 is 13 amino acids long. Trimming shortened V by 0 bases and J by 3 bases, and 8 bases separated the two germline ends. The CDR3 nucleotides are TGTGCCTGGAGTGTATTCACAGAAGAGACCCAGTACTTC. Its translation is CAWSVFTEETQYF.

The chain couples TRBV7-6 to TRBJ2-5; D is perhaps TRBD1 or TRBD2 (5 bases each). The CDR3 runs 15 residues. Between the trimmed V and J ends, which lost 5 bases and 5 bases, there was a span of 18 bases. The germline V gene has CDR1 SGHVS and CDR2 FNYEAQ. The CDR3 loop reads CASSPGTVEGETQYF. In DNA, the CDR3 is TGTGCCAGCAGCCCCGGGACGGTTGAAGGGGAGACCCAGTACTTC.

This clonotype was detected only a few times. This sequence joins TRBV5-1 and TRBJ2-1, with D possibly being TRBD1 or TRBD2 (6 bases each). CDR3 length: 17 residues. Germline V lookup: CDR1 SGHRS, CDR2 YFSETQ. V lost 2 bases, J lost 3 bases, and 18 bases lay in between. The CDR3 here is CASSLGVGGPIYNEQFF. The CDR3 nucleotides are TGCGCCAGCAGCTTAGGTGTGGGGGGCCCGATCTACAATGAGCAGTTCTTC.

This clonotype has just a few counts. The rearrangement joins TRBV6-1 to TRBJ2-5; possibly TRBD2 for D (6 bases). With 5 bases removed from V and 1 base from J, the gap between germline ends came to 8 bases. Germline CDR1 is MNHNS and CDR2 is SASEGT. The length of the CDR3 is 13 residues. CDR3 sequence reads: CASSLAPQETQYF. For the CDR3, the DNA is TGTGCCAGCAGTCTAGCGCCCCAAGAGACCCAGTACTTC.

As concerns this clonotype: One junction end disagrees with the germline gene, perhaps due to a read error. The V and J genes are TRBV7-2 and TRBJ2-7; maybe TRBD2 (5 bases). The V gene's germline CDR1 is SGHTA and CDR2 FQGNSA. The CDR3 extends over 12 amino acids. The CDR3 spells CASSFPGLSRNF. The CDR3 nucleotides read TGTGCCAGCAGCTTCCCAGGACTTAGCCGAAACTTC.